Detailed here is one T cell receptor (beta chain). As yet, its antigen is unknown. Germline CDR1 and CDR2: SGHNT and YENEEA. V dropped 3 bases and J dropped 0 bases, with 8 bases sitting between them. The CDR3 length is 14 residues. Sequencing was at survey level. The table came from immunoSEQ multiplex PCR; TCRdb's copy has only in-frame clones and leaves some out. The sample holds 20,000 to 30,000 clones, about 86% seen once. This entry belongs to a study of STAT5B mutations in CD4+ large granular lymphocyte leukemia. Study-wide results and limits: Higher CD4+ than CD8+ T-LGLL clonality might reflect small sample size. Top patient clones used TRBV06 genes more often: 8/27 versus 2/35 in controls.

Sequencing was done on a sample of CD4+ T cells from blood buffy coats. The chain is built from TRBV11-3 and TRBJ1-1, with D hard to call. The clonotype was recovered from a human donor in good health. Here the CDR3 reads CASSLTAVNTEAFF. The CDR3 DNA reads as TGTGCCAGCAGCTTGACGGCGGTGAACACTGAAGCTTTCTTT.